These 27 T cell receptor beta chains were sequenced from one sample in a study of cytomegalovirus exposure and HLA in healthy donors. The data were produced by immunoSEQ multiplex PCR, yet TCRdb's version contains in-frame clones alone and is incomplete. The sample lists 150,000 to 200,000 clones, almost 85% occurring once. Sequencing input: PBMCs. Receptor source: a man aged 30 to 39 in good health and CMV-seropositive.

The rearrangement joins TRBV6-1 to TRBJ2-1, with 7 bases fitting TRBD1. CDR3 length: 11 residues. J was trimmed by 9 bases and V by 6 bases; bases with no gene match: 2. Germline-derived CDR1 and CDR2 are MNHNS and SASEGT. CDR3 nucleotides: TGTGCCAGCAGCCGGACAGGTGAGCAGTTCTTC. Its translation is CASSRTGEQFF.

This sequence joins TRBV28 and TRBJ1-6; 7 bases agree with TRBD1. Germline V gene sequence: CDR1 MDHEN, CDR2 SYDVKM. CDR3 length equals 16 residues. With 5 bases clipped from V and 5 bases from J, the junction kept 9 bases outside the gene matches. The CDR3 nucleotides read TGTGCCAGCAGTGTGGACAGGAGGCCCCATAATTCACCCCTCCACTTT. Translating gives CASSVDRRPHNSPLHF. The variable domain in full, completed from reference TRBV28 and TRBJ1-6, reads DVKVTQSSRYLVKRTGEKVFLECVQDMDHENMFWYRQDPGLGLRLIYFSYDVKMKEKGDIPEGYSVSREKKERFSLILESASTNQTSMYLCASSVDRRPHNSPLHFGNGTRLTVT.

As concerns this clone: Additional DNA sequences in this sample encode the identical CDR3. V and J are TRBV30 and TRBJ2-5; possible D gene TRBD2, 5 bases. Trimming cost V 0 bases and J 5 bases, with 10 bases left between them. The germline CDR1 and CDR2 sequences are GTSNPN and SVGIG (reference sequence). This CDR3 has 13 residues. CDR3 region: CAWSVRGGETQYF. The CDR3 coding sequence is TGTGCCTGGAGTGTACGAGGCGGGGAGACCCAGTACTTC.

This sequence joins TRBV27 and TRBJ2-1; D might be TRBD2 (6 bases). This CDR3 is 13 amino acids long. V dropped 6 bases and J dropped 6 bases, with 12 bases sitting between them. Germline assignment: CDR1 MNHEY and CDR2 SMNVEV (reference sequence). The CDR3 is CASSPTSFNEQFF. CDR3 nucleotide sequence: TGTGCCAGCAGCCCGACTAGTTTCAATGAGCAGTTCTTC.

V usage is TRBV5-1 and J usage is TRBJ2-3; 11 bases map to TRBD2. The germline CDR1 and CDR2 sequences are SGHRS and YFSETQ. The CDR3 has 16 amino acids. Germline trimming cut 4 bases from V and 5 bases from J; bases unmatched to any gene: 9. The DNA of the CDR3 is TGCGCCAGCAGCGACACTAGCGGGGGCTTTAGAGATACGCAGTATTTT. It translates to CASSDTSGGFRDTQYF.

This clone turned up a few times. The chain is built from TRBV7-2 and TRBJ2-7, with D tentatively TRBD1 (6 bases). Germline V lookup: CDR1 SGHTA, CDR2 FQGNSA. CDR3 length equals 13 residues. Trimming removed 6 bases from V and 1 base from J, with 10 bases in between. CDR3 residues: CASRPTGSYEQYF. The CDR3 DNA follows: TGTGCCAGCAGGCCTACAGGGTCCTACGAGCAGTACTTC.

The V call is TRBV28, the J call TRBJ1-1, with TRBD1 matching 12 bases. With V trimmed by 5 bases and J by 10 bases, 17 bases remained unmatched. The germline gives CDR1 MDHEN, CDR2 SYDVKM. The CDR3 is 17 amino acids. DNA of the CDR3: TGTGCCAGCAGTGAAGGGACAGGGGGCTTAGGAGTTGGAGGAGCTTTCTTT. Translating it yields CASSEGTGGLGVGGAFF. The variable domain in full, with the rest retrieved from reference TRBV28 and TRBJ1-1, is DVKVTQSSRYLVKRTGEKVFLECVQDMDHENMFWYRQDPGLGLRLIYFSYDVKMKEKGDIPEGYSVSREKKERFSLILESASTNQTSMYLCASSEGTGGLGVGGAFFGQGTRLTVV.

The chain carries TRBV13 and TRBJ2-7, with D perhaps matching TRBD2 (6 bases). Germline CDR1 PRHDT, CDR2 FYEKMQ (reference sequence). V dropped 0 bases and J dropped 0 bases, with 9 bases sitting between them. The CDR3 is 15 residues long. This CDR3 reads CASSLGLASSYEQYF. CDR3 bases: TGTGCCAGCAGCTTAGGGCTAGCGAGCTCCTACGAGCAGTACTTC.

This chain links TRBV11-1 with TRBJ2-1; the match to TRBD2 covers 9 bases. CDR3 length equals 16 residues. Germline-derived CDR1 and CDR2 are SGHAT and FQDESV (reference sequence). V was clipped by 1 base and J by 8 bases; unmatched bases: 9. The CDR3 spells CASSLGVAGELDEQFF. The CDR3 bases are TGTGCCAGCAGCTTAGGGGTAGCGGGGGAGTTAGATGAGCAGTTCTTC.

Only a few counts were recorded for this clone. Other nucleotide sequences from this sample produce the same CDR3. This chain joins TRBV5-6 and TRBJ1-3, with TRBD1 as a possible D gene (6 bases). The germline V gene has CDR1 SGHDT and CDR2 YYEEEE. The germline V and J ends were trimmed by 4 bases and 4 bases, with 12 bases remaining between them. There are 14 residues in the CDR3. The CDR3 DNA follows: TGTGCCAGCAGCCCAGGACAGCTAGGAAACACCATATATTTT. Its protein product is CASSPGQLGNTIYF.

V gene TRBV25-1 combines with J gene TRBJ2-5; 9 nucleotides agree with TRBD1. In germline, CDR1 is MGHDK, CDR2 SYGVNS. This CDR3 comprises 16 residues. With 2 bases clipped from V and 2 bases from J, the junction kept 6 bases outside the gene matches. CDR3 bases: TGTGCCAGCAGTGAACGACAGGGGGGGCGTCAAGAGACCCAGTACTTC. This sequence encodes CASSERQGGRQETQYF.

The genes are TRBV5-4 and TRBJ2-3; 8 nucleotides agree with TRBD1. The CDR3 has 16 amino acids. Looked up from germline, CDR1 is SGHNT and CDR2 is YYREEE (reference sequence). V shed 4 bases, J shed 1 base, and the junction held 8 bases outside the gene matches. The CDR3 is CASSNHTGGGTDTQYF. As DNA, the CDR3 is TGTGCCAGCAGCAATCATACAGGGGGTGGCACAGATACGCAGTATTTT.

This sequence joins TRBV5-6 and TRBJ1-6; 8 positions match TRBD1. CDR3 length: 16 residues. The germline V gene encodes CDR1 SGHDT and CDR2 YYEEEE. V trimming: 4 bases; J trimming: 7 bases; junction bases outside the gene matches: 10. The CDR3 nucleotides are TGTGCCAGCAGCGGGGAGACAGGGGCCGCCAATTCACCCCTCCACTTT. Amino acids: CASSGETGAANSPLHF. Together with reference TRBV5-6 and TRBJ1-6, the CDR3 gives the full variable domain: DAGVTQSPTHLIKTRGQQVTLRCSPKSGHDTVSWYQQALGQGPQFIFQYYEEEERQRGNFPDRFSGHQFPNYSSELNVNALLLGDSALYLCASSGETGAANSPLHFGNGTRLTVT.

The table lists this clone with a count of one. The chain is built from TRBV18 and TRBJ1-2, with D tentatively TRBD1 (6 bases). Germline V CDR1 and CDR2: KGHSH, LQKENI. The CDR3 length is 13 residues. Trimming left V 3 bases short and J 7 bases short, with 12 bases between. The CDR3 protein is CASSPNPRGGYTF. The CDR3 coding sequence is TGTGCCAGCTCACCGAACCCCAGGGGTGGCTACACCTTC.

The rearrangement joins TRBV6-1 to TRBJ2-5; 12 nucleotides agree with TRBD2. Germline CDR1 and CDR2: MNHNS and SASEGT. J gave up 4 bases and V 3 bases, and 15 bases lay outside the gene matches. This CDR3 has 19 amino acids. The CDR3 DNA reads TGTGCCAGCAGTGATTTTGGGGTGCGACTAGCGGGAGCAACAGAGACCCAGTACTTC. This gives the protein CASSDFGVRLAGATETQYF.

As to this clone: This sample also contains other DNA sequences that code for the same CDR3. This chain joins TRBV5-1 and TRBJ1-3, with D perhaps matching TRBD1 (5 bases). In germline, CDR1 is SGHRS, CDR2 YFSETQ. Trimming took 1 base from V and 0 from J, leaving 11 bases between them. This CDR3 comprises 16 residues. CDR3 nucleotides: TGCGCCAGCAGCTTGATACAGGCCTCCTCTGGAAACACCATATATTTT. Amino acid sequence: CASSLIQASSGNTIYF. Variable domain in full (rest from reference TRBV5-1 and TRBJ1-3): KAGVTQTPRYLIKTRGQQVTLSCSPISGHRSVSWYQQTPGQGLQFLFEYFSETQRNKGNFPGRFSGRQFSNSRSEMNVSTLELGDSALYLCASSLIQASSGNTIYFGEGSWLTVV.

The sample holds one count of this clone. The CDR3 bases are TGTGCCAGCAGCTGGACAGGGGCCAGGGAGTTGGATACGCAGTATTTT. This encodes CASSWTGARELDTQYF. This sequence joins TRBV7-6 and TRBJ2-3; TRBD1 matches 9 bases. Germline CDR1 and CDR2: SGHVS and FNYEAQ. This CDR3 spans 16 amino acids. V shed 4 bases, J shed 6 bases, and the junction held 11 bases outside the gene matches.

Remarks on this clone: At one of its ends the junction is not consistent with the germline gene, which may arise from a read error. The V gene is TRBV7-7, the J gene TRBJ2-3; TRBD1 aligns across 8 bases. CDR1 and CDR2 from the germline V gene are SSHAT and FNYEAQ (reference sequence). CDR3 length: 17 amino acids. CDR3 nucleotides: TGTGCTAGCAGCTTGGAGACAGGGGAAAAGGGTACAGATACGCAGTATTTT. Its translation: CASSLETGEKGTDTQYF.

This CDR3 reads CAWSHDFRQFF. The CDR3 region has the DNA TGTGCCTGGAGCCATGACTTTCGGCAGTTCTTC. J is TRBJ2-1 and V is TRBV30, with D uncertain. CDR3 size: 11 residues. Germline V gene data show CDR1 as GTSNPN and CDR2 as SVGIG (reference sequence). The V end was cut by 3 bases, the J end by 12 bases, with 12 bases between.

Written as DNA, the CDR3 is TGTGCCAGCAGCTTCCTCACGACTAGCACTAACACCGGGGAGCTGTTTTTT. It is translated as CASSFLTTSTNTGELFF. J is TRBJ2-2 and V is TRBV7-9; 7 nucleotides align to TRBD2. Germline CDR1 and CDR2: SEHNR and FQNEAQ (reference sequence). V lost 3 bases and J lost 2; bases outside the gene matches: 9. The CDR3 is made up of 17 amino acids.

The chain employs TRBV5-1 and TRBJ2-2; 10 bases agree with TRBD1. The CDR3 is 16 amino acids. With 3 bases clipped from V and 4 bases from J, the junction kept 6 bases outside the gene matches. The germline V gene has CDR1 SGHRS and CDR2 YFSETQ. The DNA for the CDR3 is TGCGCCAGCAGCTGGGCGGGACAGGGGCCCACCGGGGAGCTGTTTTTT. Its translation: CASSWAGQGPTGELFF. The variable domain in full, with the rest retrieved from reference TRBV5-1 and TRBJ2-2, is KAGVTQTPRYLIKTRGQQVTLSCSPISGHRSVSWYQQTPGQGLQFLFEYFSETQRNKGNFPGRFSGRQFSNSRSEMNVSTLELGDSALYLCASSWAGQGPTGELFFGEGSRLTVL.

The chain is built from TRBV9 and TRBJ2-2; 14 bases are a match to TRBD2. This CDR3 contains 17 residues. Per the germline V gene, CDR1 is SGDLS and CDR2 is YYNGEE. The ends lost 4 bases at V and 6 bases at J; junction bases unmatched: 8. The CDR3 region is CASSLPGLAGDSGELFF. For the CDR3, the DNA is TGTGCCAGCAGCCTTCCGGGACTAGCGGGAGATTCCGGGGAGCTGTTTTTT.

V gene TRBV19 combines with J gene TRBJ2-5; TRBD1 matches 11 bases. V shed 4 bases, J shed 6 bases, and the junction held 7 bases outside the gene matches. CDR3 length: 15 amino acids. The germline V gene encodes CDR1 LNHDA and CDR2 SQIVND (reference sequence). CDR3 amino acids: CASSTGTGGGKTQYF. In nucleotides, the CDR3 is TGTGCCAGTAGTACCGGGACAGGGGGGGGAAAGACCCAGTACTTC.

The chain's CDR3 is CASSSGVGADTQYF. In DNA form, the CDR3 reads TGTGCCAGCAGCTCGGGGGTAGGGGCAGATACGCAGTATTTT. This sequence joins TRBV7-9 and TRBJ2-3; D perhaps matches TRBD2 (6 bases). The CDR3 loop spans 14 amino acids. Trimming cost V 4 bases and J 4 bases, with 12 bases left between them. Germline V CDR1 and CDR2: SEHNR, FQNEAQ (reference sequence).

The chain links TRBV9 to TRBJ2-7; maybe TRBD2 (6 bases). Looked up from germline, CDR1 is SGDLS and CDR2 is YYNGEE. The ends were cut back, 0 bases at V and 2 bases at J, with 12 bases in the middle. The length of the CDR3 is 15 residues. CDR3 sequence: CASSVAGVAAYEQYF. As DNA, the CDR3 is TGTGCCAGCAGCGTAGCGGGGGTGGCAGCCTACGAGCAGTACTTC.

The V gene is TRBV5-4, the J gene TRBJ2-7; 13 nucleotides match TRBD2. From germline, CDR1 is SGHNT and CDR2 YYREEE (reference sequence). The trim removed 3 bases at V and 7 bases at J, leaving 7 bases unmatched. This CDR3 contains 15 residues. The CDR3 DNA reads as TGTGCCAGCAGCTGGGGGACTAGCGGGATAGGTGAGCAGTACTTC. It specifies CASSWGTSGIGEQYF.

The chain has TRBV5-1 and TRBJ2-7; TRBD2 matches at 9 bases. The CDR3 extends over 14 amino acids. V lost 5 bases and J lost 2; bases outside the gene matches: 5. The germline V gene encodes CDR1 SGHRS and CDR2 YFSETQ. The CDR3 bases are TGCGCCAGCAGAGGTGCGGGGGGGACCTACGAGCAGTACTTC. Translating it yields CASRGAGGTYEQYF.